These 12 T cell receptor beta chains were all obtained from the same sample, sequenced in a study of cytomegalovirus exposure and HLA in healthy donors. A multiplex PCR was run with 60 Vbeta primers and 13 Jbeta primers. Measured with immunoSEQ multiplex PCR; TCRdb has only the in-frame clones, and not every one. The data contain 110,000 to 150,000 clones, 70% to 85% of them singletons. The sample comprised PBMCs. All receptors derive from a woman between 40 and 55 years old in good health and CMV-seronegative.

V is TRBV4-3 and J is TRBJ1-4; TRBD1 matches at 7 bases. CDR3 size: 15 residues. The germline gives CDR1 LGHNA, CDR2 YSLEER. Trimming at V came to 3 bases and at J to 5 bases, leaving 6 bases not matched to a gene. This chain's CDR3 is CASSQAGGLNEKLFF. In nucleotides, the CDR3 is TGCGCCAGCAGCCAGGCAGGGGGTTTAAATGAAAAACTGTTTTTT.

The rearrangement joins TRBV9 to TRBJ2-3; 7 bases align to TRBD2. Looked up from germline, CDR1 is SGDLS and CDR2 is YYNGEE. The CDR3 covers 17 residues. V dropped 3 bases and J dropped 4; count of bases not matched to a gene: 14. DNA of the CDR3: TGTGCCAGCAGCGCTCGGGGAGCGGGATACGGGGCAGATACGCAGTATTTT. Amino acid sequence: CASSARGAGYGADTQYF.

In the case of this clone: Additional DNA sequences in this sample encode the identical CDR3. The rearrangement links TRBV5-4 to TRBJ1-6; D possibly corresponds to TRBD1 (6 bases). This CDR3 comprises 14 residues. V lost 5 bases and J 4 bases, leaving 10 bases between the germline ends. The V gene's germline CDR1 is SGHNT and CDR2 YYREEE (reference sequence). CDR3 region: CASSLDRYNSPLHF. CDR3 nucleotide sequence: TGTGCCAGCAGTCTGGACAGATATAATTCACCCCTCCACTTT. The full variable domain, in which reference TRBV5-4 and TRBJ1-6 provide the parts outside the CDR3, is ETGVTQSPTHLIKTRGQQVTLRCSSQSGHNTVSWYQQALGQGPQFIFQYYREEENGRGNFPPRFSGLQFPNYSSELNVNALELDDSALYLCASSLDRYNSPLHFGNGTRLTVT.

The chain combines TRBV12-5 with TRBJ1-1; D perhaps matches TRBD1 (5 bases). The length of the CDR3 is 12 residues. Deletions cut 5 bases from V and 11 bases from J, with 15 bases between. The germline gives CDR1 LGHNT, CDR2 FRNRAP. The CDR3 is CASGPGGGRAFF. CDR3 DNA: TGTGCTAGTGGTCCGGGGGGAGGGCGGGCTTTCTTT.

This chain joins TRBV11-2 and TRBJ2-7; 8 nucleotides match TRBD1. This CDR3 contains 14 residues. The junction had 5 bases not matched to a gene; V was cut back by 5 bases and J by 2 bases. Germline assignment: CDR1 SGHAT and CDR2 FQNNGV. CDR3 region: CASSKDRVTYEQYF. The CDR3 DNA is TGTGCCAGCAGCAAGGACAGGGTCACCTACGAGCAGTACTTC.

This clone was detected only a few times. The chain employs TRBV6-4 and TRBJ2-3; 9 bases agree with TRBD2. The V gene end was trimmed by 6 bases and the J gene end by 1 base; junction bases not matched to a gene: 5. Germline assignment: CDR1 MRHNA and CDR2 SNTAGT. The CDR3 contains 15 residues. Here the CDR3 reads CASSSGTSRTDTQYF. The CDR3 nucleotides read TGTGCCAGCAGCTCCGGGACTAGCCGCACAGATACGCAGTATTTT.

The gene calls are TRBV5-1 and TRBJ2-7; TRBD1 is a possible D gene (5 bases). CDR1 SGHRS and CDR2 YFSETQ come from the germline V gene. This CDR3 has 15 amino acids. The V end was cut by 0 bases, the J end by 2 bases, with 12 bases between. This CDR3 reads CASSLGPGKPYEQYF. Written as DNA, the CDR3 is TGCGCCAGCAGCTTGGGCCCAGGGAAGCCCTACGAGCAGTACTTC.

This chain links TRBV7-9 with TRBJ1-2, with D uncertain. Looked up from germline, CDR1 is SEHNR and CDR2 is FQNEAQ (reference sequence). Trimming pared 4 bases from V and 3 bases from J, leaving 3 bases between. CDR3 size: 11 residues. CDR3 nucleotide sequence: TGTGCCAGCAGCTCGGACTATGGCTACACCTTC. Translating gives CASSSDYGYTF. The full variable domain, completed using reference TRBV7-9 and TRBJ1-2, is DTGVSQNPRHKITKRGQNVTFRCDPISEHNRLYWYRQTLGQGPEFLTYFQNEAQLEKSRLLSDRFSAERPKGSFSTLEIQRTEQGDSAMYLCASSSDYGYTFGSGTRLTVV.

The chain's CDR3 is CASSFGGLYSYEQYF. CDR3 nucleotide sequence: TGTGCCAGCAGCTTTGGGGGACTCTACTCCTACGAGCAGTACTTC. This rearrangement joins TRBV7-9 to TRBJ2-7, with a tentative D call TRBD2 (6 bases). Germline V lookup: CDR1 SEHNR, CDR2 FQNEAQ (reference sequence). The CDR3 totals 15 residues. Trimming took 3 bases from V and 0 from J, leaving 12 bases between them.

The V gene is TRBV7-9, the J gene TRBJ1-2; D possibly corresponds to TRBD1 (5 bases). CDR1 SEHNR and CDR2 FQNEAQ come from the germline V gene (reference sequence). The CDR3 spans 14 residues. Deletions cut 2 bases from V and 3 bases from J, with 10 bases between. The CDR3 sequence: CASSLLARDYGYTF. CDR3 nucleotide sequence: TGTGCCAGCAGCTTACTCGCCAGGGACTATGGCTACACCTTC.

The chain uses TRBV5-4 and TRBJ1-2, with D perhaps matching TRBD1 (5 bases). The CDR3 extends over 14 amino acids. V lost 1 base to trimming and J lost 4 bases, with 11 bases between them. In germline, CDR1 is SGHNT, CDR2 YYREEE (reference sequence). The CDR3 sequence: CASSLRGLGYGYTF. The CDR3 coding sequence is TGTGCCAGCAGCTTGCGGGGGTTGGGCTATGGCTACACCTTC. The complete variable domain, with remaining parts taken from reference TRBV5-4 and TRBJ1-2, reads ETGVTQSPTHLIKTRGQQVTLRCSSQSGHNTVSWYQQALGQGPQFIFQYYREEENGRGNFPPRFSGLQFPNYSSELNVNALELDDSALYLCASSLRGLGYGYTFGSGTRLTVV.

The chain combines TRBV4-2 with TRBJ2-7, with 10 bases matching TRBD1. Germline V gene data show CDR1 as LGHNA and CDR2 as YNFKEQ. The length of the CDR3 is 16 residues. With V trimmed by 4 bases and J by 3 bases, 9 bases remained unmatched. CDR3 coding DNA: TGTGCCAGCAGCCTAATATCAGGACAGGGGGGCTACGAGCAGTACTTC. Translation gives CASSLISGQGGYEQYF.